The present T cell receptor (beta chain) was sequenced within a study of blood T cell repertoires in COVID-19. The overall study: The United States, Italy and Spain supplied acute and convalescent COVID-19 samples. In each case, the material was cDNA or gDNA derived from T cells, B-cell-depleted T cells, or PBMCs.

The table came from immunoSEQ multiplex PCR; TCRdb's copy has only in-frame clones and leaves some out. This sample has 360,000 or so clones, with 88% found just once. This CDR3 has 16 amino acids. CDR1 and CDR2 from the germline V gene are GTSNPN and SVGIG (reference sequence). V lost 0 bases, J lost 0 bases, and 15 bases lay in between. Those who participated ranged in age from roughly 18 to 90 years and resided in about two dozen US areas. Participant-given clinical history determined each cohort assignment. The sequence was collected from a woman aged 25 to 39 who had been exposed to COVID-19. The sequenced sample consisted of PBMCs or T cells enriched from blood (not recorded which). The chain is built from TRBV30 and TRBJ2-7; D is perhaps TRBD2 (6 bases). CDR3: CAWSVRAWGDSYEQYF. The CDR3 DNA sequence: TGTGCCTGGAGTGTACGGGCCTGGGGGGACTCCTACGAGCAGTACTTC.